Below are 18 T cell receptor beta chains sequenced from a single sample in a study of beta chain features in type 1 diabetes. These receptors lack a known antigen. Study-wide findings and caveats: Patients with Type 1 diabetes showed moderately but significantly shorter TCRB CDR3s in all four CD4+ subsets.

Sequenced material consisted of expressed TCRB transcripts (all of the isolated RNA was reverse transcribed). Measured with immunoSEQ multiplex PCR; TCRdb has only the in-frame clones, and not every one. In the table there are fewer than 300,000 clones, approximately 10% of which are singletons. Material: naive CD4+ T cells from blood. The receptors stem from a man younger than 40 with type 1 diabetes.

The rearrangement uses TRBV11-2 and TRBJ1-1; D call uncertain. CDR1 SGHAT and CDR2 FQNNGV come from the germline V gene. This CDR3 region has 12 residues. Trimming took 5 bases from V and 6 from J, leaving 10 bases between them. CDR3 sequence reads: CASSAPGSEAFF. CDR3 nucleotides: TGTGCCAGCAGCGCCCCGGGGTCTGAAGCTTTCTTT.

The sample holds a few counts of this clone. This chain uses TRBV7-9 with TRBJ2-3, with a weak D call TRBD2 (6 bases). The CDR3 length is 16 residues. The germline CDR1 and CDR2 sequences are SEHNR and FQNEAQ (reference sequence). Trimming removed 4 bases from V and 5 bases from J, with 19 bases in between. The chain's CDR3 is CASSSASGLKGDTQYF. In DNA form, the CDR3 reads TGTGCCAGCAGCTCCGCTTCGGGACTGAAGGGAGATACGCAGTATTTT.

This chain joins TRBV29-1 and TRBJ1-1; maybe TRBD1 (5 bases). The V gene's germline CDR1 is SQVTM and CDR2 ANQGSEA. Between the trimmed V and J ends, which lost 8 bases and 5 bases, there was a span of 15 bases. This CDR3 is 12 amino acids long. As DNA, the CDR3 is TGCAGCAGCGGGGGAGGTAGTACTGAAGCTTTCTTT. Translation: CSSGGGSTEAFF.

This clone appeared a few times. The chain links TRBV11-2 to TRBJ1-2; 7 nucleotides line up with TRBD1. The CDR3 has 13 amino acids. The trim removed 5 bases at V and 8 bases at J, leaving 8 bases unmatched. Germline CDR1 and CDR2: SGHAT and FQNNGV. Written as DNA, the CDR3 is TGTGCCAGCAGCCCGGGACAGACCTACGGCTACACCTTC. Protein: CASSPGQTYGYTF.

In DNA form, the CDR3 reads TGTGCCAGCAGTGAAATCCGGAAAGCGGAGCAGTTCTTC. This codes for CASSEIRKAEQFF. The chain links TRBV2 to TRBJ2-1; D gene unclear. The CDR3 has 13 amino acids. The germline gives CDR1 SNHLY, CDR2 FYNNEI. V was cut by 2 bases and J by 10 bases, with 12 bases left in between.

This clone appeared a few times. V usage is TRBV5-1 and J usage is TRBJ2-1, with D possibly TRBD2 on 6 matching bases. The V gene lost 0 bases and the J gene lost 5 bases, with 9 bases spanning the gap. In germline, CDR1 is SGHRS, CDR2 YFSETQ. This CDR3 region has 14 residues. This chain's CDR3 is CASSLGGADNEQFF. For the CDR3, the DNA is TGCGCCAGCAGCTTGGGCGGGGCCGACAATGAGCAGTTCTTC.

The V gene is TRBV5-1, the J gene TRBJ2-7; D gene ambiguous. The CDR3 loop spans 13 amino acids. Trimming cost V 0 bases and J 2 bases, with 6 bases left between them. Germline values: CDR1 SGHRS, CDR2 YFSETQ. Here the CDR3 reads CASSLDGPYEQYF. The CDR3, as DNA: TGCGCCAGCAGCTTGGATGGGCCCTACGAGCAGTACTTC.

This clone was counted only a few times. This chain uses TRBV5-4 with TRBJ2-4; the match to TRBD1 covers 7 bases. The germline CDR1 and CDR2 sequences are SGHNT and YYREEE (reference sequence). This CDR3 comprises 15 residues. Losses at the gene ends were 0 bases for V and 5 bases for J; bases not matched to a gene: 5. The CDR3 nucleotides are TGTGCCAGCAGCTTGGCCAAGGGACAGCAAAACATTCAGTACTTC. Residues: CASSLAKGQQNIQYF. Looking up the rest from reference TRBV5-4 and TRBJ2-4 gives the full variable domain: ETGVTQSPTHLIKTRGQQVTLRCSSQSGHNTVSWYQQALGQGPQFIFQYYREEENGRGNFPPRFSGLQFPNYSSELNVNALELDDSALYLCASSLAKGQQNIQYFGAGTRLSVL.

This clone was seen a handful of times. The gene calls are TRBV9 and TRBJ2-1; 8 positions match TRBD2. Trimming cost V 0 bases and J 9 bases; bases outside gene matches: 2. CDR1 and CDR2 from the germline V gene are SGDLS and YYNGEE. The CDR3 sequence is 13 residues long. The CDR3 protein is CASSVEAGGEQFF. DNA of the CDR3: TGTGCCAGCAGCGTAGAGGCGGGGGGTGAGCAGTTCTTC.

CDR3: CASRRLAGGTGELFF. The CDR3 coding sequence is TGTGCCAGCAGGAGGCTAGCGGGGGGTACAGGGGAGCTGTTTTTT. This sequence joins TRBV2 and TRBJ2-2; 11 bases align to TRBD2. Looked up from germline, CDR1 is SNHLY and CDR2 is FYNNEI. The CDR3 length is 15 residues. Germline trimming cut 6 bases from V and 8 bases from J; bases unmatched to any gene: 8.

This clone was picked up a small number of times. This chain uses TRBV29-1 with TRBJ1-5, with 8 bases identical to TRBD1. Germline V gene sequence: CDR1 SQVTM, CDR2 ANQGSEA. J lost 7 bases, V lost 6 bases, and 8 bases had no gene match. The CDR3 sequence is 13 residues long. The CDR3 loop reads CSVALQGGQPQHF. CDR3 in DNA: TGCAGCGTAGCCCTACAGGGGGGGCAGCCCCAGCATTTT.

This clone was seen a few times. J is TRBJ2-3 and V is TRBV30; 9 bases match TRBD2. CDR3 length: 15 amino acids. V shed 1 base and J 3 bases; nucleotides not matched to a gene: 5. CDR1 GTSNPN and CDR2 SVGIG come from the germline V gene (reference sequence). The DNA of the CDR3 is TGTGCCTGGAGTGATCTAGCGGGGTGGACAGATACGCAGTATTTT. This translates into CAWSDLAGWTDTQYF.

In this sample, this clone turned up a few times. The rearrangement uses TRBV5-1 and TRBJ1-5; D is perhaps TRBD1 (5 bases). Germline V lookup: CDR1 SGHRS, CDR2 YFSETQ. This CDR3 has 16 amino acids. Trimming left V 0 bases short and J 4 bases short, with 14 bases between. The CDR3 DNA reads TGCGCCAGCAGCTTGGGAACCGGGACTCAAAATCAGCCCCAGCATTTT. It encodes CASSLGTGTQNQPQHF.

A few counts support this clone. The V gene is TRBV5-8, the J gene TRBJ2-7; the match to TRBD1 covers 9 bases. V shed 1 base, J shed 5 bases, and the junction held 7 bases outside the gene matches. Germline CDR1 reads SGHTS; CDR2 reads YDEGEE. The CDR3 loop spans 15 amino acids. CDR3 sequence: CASSLPYWDRDEQYF. In DNA form, the CDR3 reads TGTGCCAGCAGCTTGCCCTACTGGGACAGGGACGAGCAGTACTTC.

This clone has more than one count but fewer than ten. This chain uses TRBV7-2 with TRBJ2-7; D unresolved. The CDR3 runs 14 residues. The germline gives CDR1 SGHTA, CDR2 FQGNSA. V was cut by 5 bases and J by 2 bases, with 13 bases left in between. CDR3 DNA sequence: TGTGCCAGCAGCCCAGATCCAGTCCCCTACGAGCAGTACTTC. Translated: CASSPDPVPYEQYF. The full variable domain, rest sourced from reference TRBV7-2 and TRBJ2-7, is GAGVSQSPSNKVTEKGKDVELRCDPISGHTALYWYRQSLGQGLEFLIYFQGNSAPDKSGLPSDRFSAERTGGSVSTLTIQRTQQEDSAVYLCASSPDPVPYEQYFGPGTRLTVT.

J is TRBJ2-3 and V is TRBV12-5; D may be TRBD1 (5 bases). Germline CDR1 reads LGHNT; CDR2 reads FRNRAP. Trimming shortened V by 6 bases and J by 2 bases, and 9 bases separated the two germline ends. There are 13 residues in the CDR3. In DNA, the CDR3 is TGTGCTAGTGGGTCGACAGCCACAGATACGCAGTATTTT. Protein sequence: CASGSTATDTQYF.

DNA of the CDR3: TGTGCCAGCAGTGAACAGGGACAGGGGCTCTATGAGCAGTTCTTC. Protein product: CASSEQGQGLYEQFF. The chain has TRBV6-1 and TRBJ2-1; 10 bases are shared with TRBD1. V lost 2 bases to trimming and J lost 8 bases; unmatched junction nucleotides: 6. The CDR3 has 15 amino acids. CDR1 is MNHNS and CDR2 is SASEGT in the germline V gene.

This clone has a handful of counts. The chain carries TRBV7-2 and TRBJ1-6; 8 positions agree with TRBD1. The CDR3 totals 16 residues. Germline trimming cut 5 bases from V and 8 bases from J; bases unmatched to any gene: 11. Germline V gene data show CDR1 as SGHTA and CDR2 as FQGNSA. The CDR3 coding sequence is TGTGCCAGCAGCCTCCTCCGGGCAGGGGGCGATTCACCCCTCCACTTT. Translated, it gives CASSLLRAGGDSPLHF.